A selection of T cell receptor beta chains follows, all from one sample in a study of PD-1 blockade in classical Hodgkin lymphoma. Generated by immunoSEQ multiplex PCR, the TCRdb table keeps only in-frame clones and is missing some. Counted here are fewer than 95,000 clones, 65% to 85% occurring once; the ten biggest clones make up more than 15%. The source material was peripheral blood mononuclear cells (PBMCs), sampled before the fourth cycle of nivolumab. These receptors all come from a human donor with classical Hodgkin lymphoma. Both conserved end residues are part of each CDR3. Each record gives: J gene, V gene, clone size, D gene, CDR3 DNA, CDR3 protein. A D gene is named only where the DNA matches it firmly. Clone size is given for some rows only: seen once, a few or many times, or a class if the clone is expanded.

J gene: TRBJ2-2; V gene: TRBV7-7; clone size: .; D gene: .; CDR3 DNA: TGTGCCAGCAGCTTAGCGCGGCACACCGGGGAGCTGTTTTTT; CDR3 protein: CASSLARHTGELFF
J gene: TRBJ2-2; V gene: TRBV11-2; clone size: .; D gene: TRBD1; CDR3 DNA: TGTGCCAGCAGCGGAGGGACAGGGGGCACCGGGGAGCTGTTTTTT; CDR3 protein: CASSGGTGGTGELFF
J gene: TRBJ1-2; V gene: TRBV5-4; clone size: .; D gene: TRBD1; CDR3 DNA: TGTGCCAGCAGCTTCGGTCCGACAGGGGTATATGGCTACACCTTC; CDR3 protein: CASSFGPTGVYGYTF
J gene: TRBJ1-1; V gene: TRBV7-8; clone size: .; D gene: .; CDR3 DNA: TGTGCCAGCAGCTCAGTGACAAACACTGAAGCTTTCTTT; CDR3 protein: CASSSVTNTEAFF
J gene: TRBJ1-3; V gene: TRBV7-6; clone size: .; D gene: .; CDR3 DNA: TGTGCCAGCAGCTTAGAAGGGACACATAACTCTGGAAACACCATATATTTT; CDR3 protein: CASSLEGTHNSGNTIYF
J gene: TRBJ1-2; V gene: TRBV10-3; clone size: .; D gene: TRBD1; CDR3 DNA: TGTGCCCTAAAAGGACAGGGTGACGGCTACACCTTC; CDR3 protein: CALKGQGDGYTF
J gene: TRBJ2-1; V gene: TRBV27; clone size: .; D gene: .; CDR3 DNA: TGTGCCAGCAGTTTAGCGGGATACTACAATGAGCAGTTCTTC; CDR3 protein: CASSLAGYYNEQFF
J gene: TRBJ1-2; V gene: TRBV28; clone size: .; D gene: .; CDR3 DNA: TGTGCCAGCAGTTTCGCACTTAACTATGGCTACACCTTC; CDR3 protein: CASSFALNYGYTF
J gene: TRBJ1-3; V gene: TRBV13; clone size: .; D gene: .; CDR3 DNA: TGTGCCAGCAGCCCAAGGGGCTCTGGAAACACCATATATTTT; CDR3 protein: CASSPRGSGNTIYF
J gene: TRBJ1-3; V gene: TRBV7-9; clone size: .; D gene: TRBD1; CDR3 DNA: TGTGCCAGCAGCTATGACAGGGGGCTGAACACCATATATTTT; CDR3 protein: CASSYDRGLNTIYF
J gene: TRBJ2-3; V gene: TRBV30; clone size: .; D gene: .; CDR3 DNA: TGTGCCTGGAGTCGAGCGTTGGCGGGCACAGATACGCAGTATTTT; CDR3 protein: CAWSRALAGTDTQYF
J gene: TRBJ2-3; V gene: TRBV11-2; clone size: many; D gene: .; CDR3 DNA: TGTGCCAGCAGCTTAGGGGTGGGGACAGATACGCAGTATTTT; CDR3 protein: CASSLGVGTDTQYF
J gene: TRBJ1-4; V gene: TRBV5-1; clone size: .; D gene: .; CDR3 DNA: TGCGCCAGCAGCTTTGACAGTGCAACTAATGAAAAACTGTTTTTT; CDR3 protein: CASSFDSATNEKLFF
J gene: TRBJ2-7; V gene: TRBV7-2; clone size: few; D gene: .; CDR3 DNA: TGTGCCAGCAGCTTAATCTACGAGCAGTACTTC; CDR3 protein: CASSLIYEQYF
J gene: TRBJ2-1; V gene: TRBV5-1; clone size: .; D gene: TRBD2; CDR3 DNA: TGCGCCAGCAGCCTTCCGGCCGCGGGAGGATACAATGAGCAGTTCTTC; CDR3 protein: CASSLPAAGGYNEQFF
J gene: TRBJ2-5; V gene: TRBV11-3; clone size: many; D gene: .; CDR3 DNA: TGTGCCAGCAGCTTAGGTTCCCGTCAGTACTTC; CDR3 protein: CASSLGSRQYF
J gene: TRBJ1-5; V gene: TRBV7-8; clone size: .; D gene: .; CDR3 DNA: TGTGCCAGCAGCTTGAACAGGGTTCAGCCCCAGCATTTT; CDR3 protein: CASSLNRVQPQHF
J gene: TRBJ2-3; V gene: TRBV6-4; clone size: .; D gene: .; CDR3 DNA: TGTGCCAGCAGTTCCCTCAGAGGGAATACGCAGTATTTT; CDR3 protein: CASSSLRGNTQYF